This T cell receptor beta chain was identified in a study of CD4 and CD8 cells across lung adenocarcinoma regions. This clonotype was recorded at least ten times. TCRdb passed the PCR reads through MiXCR, listing each CDR3 protein once. The top ten clones hold just under 30% of a sample with more than 9,500 distinct CDR3 sequences, roughly 44% of them seen once. Losses at the gene ends were 10 bases for V and 8 bases for J; bases not matched to a gene: 13. Germline lookup yields CDR1 MNHNS and CDR2 SASEGT. This CDR3 has 14 residues. Donors had localized lung adenocarcinoma, a non-small cell lung cancer.

The chain uses TRBV6-1 and TRBJ2-1, with 8 bases lining up with TRBD2. Sequencing was carried out using CD8+ T cells from the margin of a lung tumor. The TCR comes from a male donor with lung adenocarcinoma. The CD4 and CD8 labels of this study may be unreliable. The CDR3, as DNA: TGTGCCAACGGGGGGGGGGAGGGCCCCGATGAGCAGTTCTTC. Translation: CANGGGEGPDEQFF.